Presented here are 3 T cell receptor beta chains from one specimen sequenced in a study of regulatory T cells in long-lasting Graves disease (dated by TCRdb to the early 2020s). The method behind the library was multiplex PCR. The sequencing machine was an Illumina HiSeq 4000. iRepertoire HTBI primers and Arm-PCR amplification of CDR3 regions were used to construct TCR beta libraries. TCRdb ran its own pipeline on the public reads, namely fastp trimming at Q25 and MiXCR clone calling, and kept in-frame beta chains. Each CDR3 protein gets just one entry, which takes the most common genes and DNA from the rows behind it. The sample table lists some 340,000 distinct CDR3 sequences, approximately 23% of them with a count of one. The top ten constitute approximately 28% of the sample. The time point label on this specimen signifies: persistent/refractory GD, antithyroid drugs over 5 years with positive TRAb. For both TCR sequencing and RNA sequencing, RNA was extracted from PBMCs using TRIzol.

This specimen consisted of peripheral blood mononuclear cells (PBMCs), obtained when the disease was refractory, from a patient treated with antithyroid drugs. The source of these receptors is a middle-aged woman with Graves disease. Donor details come from another sample of the same person, matched by shared clones.

This chain uses TRBV6-1 with TRBJ2-7; D may be TRBD1 or TRBD2 (5 bases each). The CDR3 is made up of 15 amino acids. CDR1 MNHNS and CDR2 SASEGT come from the germline V gene. Trimming took 6 bases from V and 3 from J, leaving 18 bases between them. CDR3 residues: CASRRTATGGYEQYF. For the CDR3, the DNA is TGTGCCAGCAGACGGACCGCCACAGGAGGCTACGAGCAGTACTTC.

This chain links TRBV20-1 with TRBJ1-1; 8 bases align to TRBD1. This CDR3 comprises 14 residues. Per the germline V gene, CDR1 is DFQATT and CDR2 is SNEGSKA (reference sequence). V shed 2 bases and J 5 bases; nucleotides not matched to a gene: 7. CDR3 sequence: CSARPYRGGTEAFF. The CDR3, as DNA: TGCAGTGCTAGACCCTACAGGGGGGGGACTGAAGCTTTCTTT.

In its sample, this clonotype was seen many times. The chain joins TRBV27 to TRBJ2-7; 10 nucleotides line up with TRBD2. J lost 0 bases, V lost 6 bases, and 14 bases had no gene match. The length of the CDR3 is 18 residues. Germline CDR1 MNHEY, CDR2 SMNVEV (reference sequence). The CDR3 reads CASSPWRVSGRVSYEQYF. CDR3 nucleotides: TGTGCCAGCAGCCCTTGGAGGGTGAGCGGGAGGGTCTCCTACGAGCAGTACTTC.